The rows below give T cell receptor beta chains drawn from one sample of a study of OX40 agonist ivuxolimab in advanced cancers. Sequencing used immunoSEQ multiplex PCR; TCRdb keeps in-frame clones, though not all of them. The table lists roughly 56,000 clones, 86% of them singletons, with about 3% in the top ten. Sequencing used CD4+ or CD8+ T cells sorted from blood, obtained in a trial of the OX40 agonist ivuxolimab. These receptors were taken from an adult with an advanced solid tumor such as melanoma, head and neck, liver or kidney cancer. Each CDR3 is given without its conserved first and last residue.

V gene,CDR3 protein
TRBV7-9,ASNRDNTEAF
TRBV7-2,ASSRSGDGINEQF
TRBV11-3,ASSSPGTGIYNEQF
TRBV7-3,ASSVDSKSYEQY
TRBV11-3,ASSRTSGSKELF
TRBV27,ASSLRPPTNEKLF
TRBV6-5,ASSYSTGRGYEQY
TRBV18,ASSATSGGGTDTQY
TRBV19,ASSPRQGTSGQPQH
TRBV7-8,ASTLGMSVDTYGYT
TRBV30,AWSGKVAGTDTQY
TRBV4-1,ASSQRQGGEAEAF
TRBV2,ASKTGPSTDTQY
TRBV6-1,ASSDLEQGVYSYEQY
TRBV19,ASSLGWEGAKNIQY
TRBV7-9,ASSSDRGPDTQY
TRBV27,ASSLSPPGLAGEETQY
TRBV5-1,ASSLDRGRGTEAF
TRBV5-4,ASSFQYGGQETQY
TRBV5-8,ASRLDRGRTGELF
TRBV6-5,ASSYSFTGSSYEQY
TRBV4-1,ASSQGQGIRNEQF